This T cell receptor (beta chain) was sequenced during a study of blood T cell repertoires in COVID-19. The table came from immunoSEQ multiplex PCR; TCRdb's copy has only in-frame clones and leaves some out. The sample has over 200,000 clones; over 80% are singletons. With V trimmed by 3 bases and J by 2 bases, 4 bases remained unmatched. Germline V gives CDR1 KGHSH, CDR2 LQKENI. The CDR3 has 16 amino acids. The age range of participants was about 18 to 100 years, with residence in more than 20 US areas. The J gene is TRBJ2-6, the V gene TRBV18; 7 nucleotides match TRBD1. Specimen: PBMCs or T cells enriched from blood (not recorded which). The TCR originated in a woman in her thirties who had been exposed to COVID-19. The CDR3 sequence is CASSPSDRAGANVLTF. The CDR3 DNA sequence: TGTGCCAGCTCACCCTCCGACAGGGCTGGGGCCAACGTCCTGACTTTC. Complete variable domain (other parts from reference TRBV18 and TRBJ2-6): NAGVMQNPRHLVRRRGQEARLRCSPMKGHSHVYWYRQLPEEGLKFMVYLQKENIIDESGMPKERFSAEFPKEGPSILRIQQVVRGDSAAYFCASSPSDRAGANVLTFGAGSRLTVL.